This T cell receptor (beta chain) was identified in a study of Ad26.COV2.S vaccination and SARS-CoV-2 variants. Some clones are missing from TCRdb's copy, which holds only in-frame ones; the method was immunoSEQ multiplex PCR. This table holds approximately 340,000 clones, 92% found once. Trimming removed 4 bases from V and 10 bases from J; junction bases left unmatched: 7. From germline, CDR1 is ENHRY and CDR2 SYGVKD. The CDR3 has 14 amino acids. Study-level points and caveats: After vaccination, substantial breadth of spike-specific CD8+ and CD4+ responses was reported. Assessments of TCR breadth and depth may have underestimated the total T cell responses. Spike-specific TCR breadth ran higher among vaccine recipients than placebo recipients.

A note on this clone: Its target is unknown.

The source of this sequence is a human donor who had recovered from COVID-19. The chain recombines TRBV10-3 with TRBJ2-1; 10 bases line up with TRBD1. The sequencing used peripheral blood, collected after recovery from COVID-19. The CDR3 DNA reads TGTGCCATCAGTGGGGGGACAGGGGCGGGCGAGCAGTTCTTC. Translated: CAISGGTGAGEQFF.